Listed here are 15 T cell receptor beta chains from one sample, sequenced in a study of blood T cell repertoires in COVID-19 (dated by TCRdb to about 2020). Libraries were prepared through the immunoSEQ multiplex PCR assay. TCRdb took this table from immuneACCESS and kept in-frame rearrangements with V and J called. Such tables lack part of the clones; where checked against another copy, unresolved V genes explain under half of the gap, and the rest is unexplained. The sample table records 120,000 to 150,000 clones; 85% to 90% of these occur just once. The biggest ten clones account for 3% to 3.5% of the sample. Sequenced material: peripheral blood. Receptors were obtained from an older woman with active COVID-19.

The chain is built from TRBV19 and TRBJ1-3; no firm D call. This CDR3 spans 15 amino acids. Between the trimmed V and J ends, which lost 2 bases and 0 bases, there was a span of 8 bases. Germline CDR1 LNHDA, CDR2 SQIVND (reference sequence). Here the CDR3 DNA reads TGTGCCAGTAGTATATTCAGCGCCTCTGGAAACACCATATATTTT. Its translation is CASSIFSASGNTIYF.

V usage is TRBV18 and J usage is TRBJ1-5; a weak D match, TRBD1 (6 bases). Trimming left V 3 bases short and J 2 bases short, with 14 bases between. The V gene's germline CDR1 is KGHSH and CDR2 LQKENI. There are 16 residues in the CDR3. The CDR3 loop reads CASSPWTVEGNQPQHF. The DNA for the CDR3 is TGTGCCAGCTCACCCTGGACAGTTGAGGGCAATCAGCCCCAGCATTTT.

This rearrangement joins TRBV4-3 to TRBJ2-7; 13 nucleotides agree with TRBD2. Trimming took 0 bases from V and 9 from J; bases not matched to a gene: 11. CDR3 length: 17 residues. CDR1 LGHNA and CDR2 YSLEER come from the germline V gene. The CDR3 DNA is TGCGCCAGCAGCCAAGAAGGAACCGGGACTAGCGGGATGGGGCAGTACTTC. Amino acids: CASSQEGTGTSGMGQYF.

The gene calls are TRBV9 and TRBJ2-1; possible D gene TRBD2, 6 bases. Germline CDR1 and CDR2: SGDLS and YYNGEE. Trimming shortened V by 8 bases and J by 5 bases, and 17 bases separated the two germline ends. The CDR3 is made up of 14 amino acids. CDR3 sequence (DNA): TGTGCCAGTAAGGGGACTTCGACTAACAATGAGCAGTTCTTC. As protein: CASKGTSTNNEQFF. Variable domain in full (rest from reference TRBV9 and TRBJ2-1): DSGVTQTPKHLITATGQRVTLRCSPRSGDLSVYWYQQSLDQGLQFLIQYYNGEERAKGNILERFSAQQFPDLHSELNLSSLELGDSALYFCASKGTSTNNEQFFGPGTRLTVL.

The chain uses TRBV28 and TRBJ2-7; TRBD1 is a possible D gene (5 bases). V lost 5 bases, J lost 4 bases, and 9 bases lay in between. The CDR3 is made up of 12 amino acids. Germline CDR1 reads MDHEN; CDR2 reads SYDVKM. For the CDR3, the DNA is TGTGCCAGCAGTGGACATTTTTACGAGCAGTACTTC. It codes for CASSGHFYEQYF.

CDR3 sequence (DNA): TGTGCCAGCAGGGGACAGGGCTCTGGAAACACCATATATTTT. It specifies CASRGQGSGNTIYF. The chain combines TRBV7-8 with TRBJ1-3; 9 bases are shared with TRBD1. V lost 6 bases, J lost 0 bases, and 0 bases stayed unmatched. Germline loops: CDR1 SGHVS, CDR2 FQNEAQ. CDR3 length equals 14 residues.

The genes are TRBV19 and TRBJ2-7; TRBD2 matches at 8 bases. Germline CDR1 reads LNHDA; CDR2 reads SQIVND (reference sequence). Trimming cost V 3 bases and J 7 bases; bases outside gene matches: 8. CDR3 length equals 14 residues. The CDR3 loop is CASSIVAGGREQYF. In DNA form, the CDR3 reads TGTGCCAGTAGTATCGTCGCGGGAGGTAGGGAGCAGTACTTC.

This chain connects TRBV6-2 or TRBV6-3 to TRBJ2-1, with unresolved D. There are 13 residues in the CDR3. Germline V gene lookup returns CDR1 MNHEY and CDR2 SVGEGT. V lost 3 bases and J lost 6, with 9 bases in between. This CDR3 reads CASSYMSLNEQFF. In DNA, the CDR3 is TGTGCCAGCAGTTATATGTCCCTCAATGAGCAGTTCTTC.

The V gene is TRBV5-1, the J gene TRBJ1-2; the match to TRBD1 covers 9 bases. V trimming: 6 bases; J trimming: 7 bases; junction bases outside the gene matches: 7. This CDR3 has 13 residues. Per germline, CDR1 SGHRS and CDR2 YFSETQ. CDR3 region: CASTEDRGVGYTF. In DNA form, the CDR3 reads TGCGCCAGCACCGAGGACAGGGGAGTTGGCTACACCTTC.

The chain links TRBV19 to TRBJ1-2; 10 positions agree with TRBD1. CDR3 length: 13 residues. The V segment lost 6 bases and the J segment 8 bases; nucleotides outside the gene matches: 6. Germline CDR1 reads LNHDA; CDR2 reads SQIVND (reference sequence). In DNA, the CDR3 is TGTGCCAGTAGCGCCGGGACAGGGGAAGGCTACACCTTC. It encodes CASSAGTGEGYTF.

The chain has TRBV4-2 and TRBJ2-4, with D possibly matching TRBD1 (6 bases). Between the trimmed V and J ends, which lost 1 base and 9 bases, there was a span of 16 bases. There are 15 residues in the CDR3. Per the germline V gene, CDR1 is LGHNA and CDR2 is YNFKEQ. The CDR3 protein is CASSQGLGAEGIQYF. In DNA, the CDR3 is TGTGCCAGCAGCCAAGGCTTGGGGGCGGAAGGCATTCAGTACTTC.

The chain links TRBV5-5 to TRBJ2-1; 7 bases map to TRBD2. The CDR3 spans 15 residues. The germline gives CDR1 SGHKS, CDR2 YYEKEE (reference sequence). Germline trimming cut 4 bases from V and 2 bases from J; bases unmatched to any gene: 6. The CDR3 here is CASSVSGVAYNEQFF. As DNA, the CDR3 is TGTGCCAGCAGCGTGAGCGGGGTGGCCTACAATGAGCAGTTCTTC.

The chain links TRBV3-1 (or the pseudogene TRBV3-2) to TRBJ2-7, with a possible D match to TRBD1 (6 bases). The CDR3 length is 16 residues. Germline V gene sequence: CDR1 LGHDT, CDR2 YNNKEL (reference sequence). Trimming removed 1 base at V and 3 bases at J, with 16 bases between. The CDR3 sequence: CASSQGGRWTRYEQYF. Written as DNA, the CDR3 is TGTGCCAGCAGCCAAGGGGGGCGATGGACCCGCTACGAGCAGTACTTC.

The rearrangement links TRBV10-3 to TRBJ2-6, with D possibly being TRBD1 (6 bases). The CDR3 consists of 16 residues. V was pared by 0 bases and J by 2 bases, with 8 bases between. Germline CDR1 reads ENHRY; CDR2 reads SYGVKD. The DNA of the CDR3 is TGTGCCATCAGTGAGTCGGGGGCCACTGGGGCCAACGTCCTGACTTTC. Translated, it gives CAISESGATGANVLTF.

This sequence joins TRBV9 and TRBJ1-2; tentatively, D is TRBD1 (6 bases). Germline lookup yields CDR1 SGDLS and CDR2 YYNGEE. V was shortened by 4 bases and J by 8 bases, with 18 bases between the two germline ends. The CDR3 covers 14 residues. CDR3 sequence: CASSPQPGGEGYTF. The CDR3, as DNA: TGTGCCAGCAGCCCCCAGCCGGGGGGCGAGGGCTACACCTTC.